This TCR beta chain originates from a study of tumor-infiltrating lymphocytes in oesophageal squamous cell carcinoma. This CDR3 contains 15 residues. Germline values: CDR1 SGHTA, CDR2 FQGNSA. TCRdb re-derived calls from the PCR reads in MiXCR, one entry per CDR3 protein. The sample holds just over 15,000 distinct CDR3 sequences; over 50% are singletons and the top ten take about 35%. This chain links TRBV7-2 with TRBJ2-1; 8 bases are a match to TRBD1. The J call could be wrong; TRBJ2-7 is a better fit for the DNA end. The TCR comes from a female donor with esophageal squamous cell carcinoma. Sequenced: esophageal tumor tissue. The CDR3 sequence: CASSKDRVAYNEQYF. The CDR3 coding sequence is TGTGCCAGCAGCAAGGACAGGGTGGCCTACAATGAGCAGTACTTC.